Sequencing of this TCR beta chain was carried out in a study of T-cell memory formation after mild COVID-19. Study-level points and caveats: Memory sampled before infection contained some responding clones, suggesting cross-reactive memory joined.

With regard to this clonotype: Its antigen remains unknown.

The CDR3 has 15 amino acids. V lost 2 bases and J lost 2, with 14 bases in between. Germline CDR1 SGHDT, CDR2 YYEEEE. TCRdb called the 5' RACE reads again in MiXCR, with one record for every CDR3 protein. The sample consists of some 440,000 distinct CDR3 sequences, 20% to 25% of them appearing once. The rearrangement links TRBV5-6 to TRBJ2-7; the D gene is possibly TRBD1 (5 bases). The sequence was collected from an adult woman who had mild COVID-19 (a few samples of this study predate the infection). Cell type and time point are not known. Sequences were obtained from PBMCs or a T cell subset sorted from them (not recorded which). The CDR3 bases are TGTGCCAGCAGCTTACGTGGGCAGGGCGCCTACGAGCAGTACTTC. This sequence encodes CASSLRGQGAYEQYF.